This passage covers 4 T cell receptor beta chains from one sample sequenced in a study of Ad26.COV2.S vaccination and SARS-CoV-2 variants. Profiled with immunoSEQ multiplex PCR; TCRdb holds only in-frame clones, not every one. The top ten clones hold 6.4% of a sample with about 350,000 clones, roughly nine tenths of them seen once. Described treatment: 19 received Ad26.COV2.S at low or high dose, single or two shots; five or six received placebo; per-sample allocation not given. Sampling occurred on day 63 after the first vaccine or placebo injection. The sequencing used peripheral blood, collected in a trial of Ad26.COV2.S vaccine versus placebo. The source is a person aged 18-65 years who received the Ad26.COV2.S COVID-19 vaccine or a placebo.

The chain links TRBV9 to TRBJ2-5; D unclear. Deletions cut 0 bases from V and 4 bases from J, with 13 bases between. Germline lookup yields CDR1 SGDLS and CDR2 YYNGEE. The CDR3 totals 15 residues. The CDR3 spells CASSVVGLKGETQYF. The CDR3 nucleotides are TGTGCCAGCAGCGTAGTGGGTTTGAAGGGAGAGACCCAGTACTTC.

In its sample, this clone was seen a few times. J is TRBJ1-6 and V is TRBV27; 9 nucleotides match TRBD1. Germline V gene data show CDR1 as MNHEY and CDR2 as SMNVEV (reference sequence). V lost 5 bases, J lost 5 bases, and 7 bases stayed unmatched. The CDR3 is 16 residues long. The CDR3 bases are TGTGCCAGCAGTCCAGGATGGGACAGGGATAATTCACCCCTCCACTTT. Translating gives CASSPGWDRDNSPLHF.

The rearrangement links TRBV5-1 to TRBJ2-2; weak D call: TRBD1 (6 bases). Germline V gene sequence: CDR1 SGHRS, CDR2 YFSETQ. The CDR3 runs 16 residues. The V end was cut by 0 bases, the J end by 0 bases, with 9 bases between. CDR3 in DNA: TGCGCCAGCAGCTTGGTTGGACAGACGAACACCGGGGAGCTGTTTTTT. Its protein is CASSLVGQTNTGELFF. The complete variable domain, with remaining parts taken from reference TRBV5-1 and TRBJ2-2, reads KAGVTQTPRYLIKTRGQQVTLSCSPISGHRSVSWYQQTPGQGLQFLFEYFSETQRNKGNFPGRFSGRQFSNSRSEMNVSTLELGDSALYLCASSLVGQTNTGELFFGEGSRLTVL.

The genes are TRBV6-2 or TRBV6-3 and TRBJ2-7; D is unclear. Trimming pared 4 bases from V and 10 bases from J, leaving 14 bases between. CDR1 is MNHEY and CDR2 is SVGEGT in the germline V gene. The CDR3 has 12 residues. Written as DNA, the CDR3 is TGTGCCAGCAGTTCCCCCTCCCCATATCAGTACTTC. Residues: CASSSPSPYQYF.